This T cell receptor beta chain is from a study of blood T cell repertoires in COVID-19 (TCRdb year 2020). For the wider study: The collaborator samples originated in the United States, Italy and Spain and spanned the acute and convalescent phases of COVID-19. The prospective study material was composed of cDNA or gDNA derived from T cells, B-cell-depleted T cells, or PBMCs. Subjects who had been exposed to COVID-19, were actively infected with it, or had recovered from it provided the deeply sampled blood TCRbeta repertoires that made up the dataset. A freely available public database, intended as a resource for researchers studying the immune response to SARS-CoV-2, is where the repertoires were released. The samples were drawn from two sources: the first 160 participants of the ongoing ImmuneRACE study, and 1,000 to 1,500 subjects contributed by 6 global collaborators. A de-identified subject ID, COVID-19 status, age in years and sex were almost always included in the sample metadata. Where HLA class I and class II types were available, the types were taken from metadata supplied by the sample provider, not from assay-based typing. What the study reported, not specific to this receptor: Clinical and demographic metadata were provided uncurated, with the amount varying by source and participant.

Whole blood was collected in K2EDTA tubes by collaborating institutions according to the institutions' own protocols. For TCRbeta analysis, collaborators shipped samples in one of three forms: frozen whole blood, isolated PBMCs, or DNA extracted from either of those sample types. The immunoSEQ Assay, a bias-controlled multiplex PCR, was used to amplify TCRbeta CDR3 regions from genomic DNA. For the original study's pipeline: Nucleated cell counts per sample were estimated from amplification of reference gene primers within the assay. To quantify the absolute abundance of each unique TCRbeta CDR3 rearrangement, sequence reads were collapsed and filtered. For each sample, productive Simpson clonality was calculated by taking the square root of Simpson's diversity index across productive rearrangements. The table comes from immuneACCESS by way of TCRdb, which keeps in-frame sequences with V and J called. Part of the clones is missing from these tables; in studies checked, under half for an unresolved V gene and the rest for unknown reasons. That table supplies the V and J calls and clone size; D and trimming were determined from the DNA. A total of over 110,000 clones appear in this sample, roughly 86% of them only once. The ten largest clones capture less than 2% of the sample.

The CDR3 has 13 amino acids, counting the end cysteine and phenylalanine. Solely the CDR3 DNA is kept, with 39 bases framed from the first base. Deletion took 2 bases off V and 4 bases off J, with a span of 12 bases between the germline ends. CDR1 and CDR2 are drawn from the germline V gene (reference sequence): GTSNPN, SVGIG. On this clone: Its target antigen remains unknown. Base qualities are not at hand, and no much larger clone is one base apart.

This receptor was taken from a man in his sixties or seventies with acute or convalescent COVID-19. The chain was built from TRBV30 and TRBJ2-7; TRBD1 is possibly the D segment (6 matching bases). Sequencing was performed on peripheral blood. Here the CDR3 is given as CAWSRQVGYEQYF. In nucleotides, the sequence is TGTGCCTGGAGTCGACAGGTAGGGTACGAGCAGTACTTC.